This paragraph reports one T cell receptor (beta chain). Its antigen is unknown. The sample originates from a study of OX40 agonist ivuxolimab in advanced cancers. The CDR3 loop spans 15 amino acids. Germline CDR1 reads LNHNV; CDR2 reads YYDKDF (reference sequence). The ends lost 0 bases at V and 2 bases at J; junction bases unmatched: 2. Study observations and caveats: Expanded peripheral T cells had an undetermined antigen specificity. Among T cells, CD8+ cells averaged more expanded clones than CD4+ cells.

Generated by immunoSEQ multiplex PCR, the TCRdb table keeps only in-frame clones and is missing some. The sample holds about 66,000 clones, 86% seen once. The receptor was derived from an adult with an advanced solid tumor such as melanoma, head and neck, liver or kidney cancer. This specimen was CD4+ or CD8+ T cells sorted from blood, taken in a trial of the OX40 agonist ivuxolimab. The chain couples TRBV15 to TRBJ2-7, with 9 bases aligning to TRBD2. Here the CDR3 reads CATSREGGGAYEQYF. CDR3 in DNA: TGTGCCACCAGCAGAGAGGGCGGGGGGGCCTACGAGCAGTACTTC.